This T cell receptor (beta chain) was sequenced during a study of blood T cell repertoires in COVID-19. For the study at large: There were acute and convalescent COVID-19 samples, and they came from the United States, Italy and Spain.

Per the study methods: Amplification with reference gene primers provided the estimates of nucleated cell counts. Profiling relied on immunoSEQ multiplex PCR, and the TCRdb table lists in-frame clones only, not all of them. The DNA gave D and trimming, while V, J and clone size come from that table. The repertoire includes 250,000 to 350,000 clones, about 91% of them detected once, and 9.5% to 15% sits in the top ten. Germline V gives CDR1 LGHNA, CDR2 YSLEER. V lost 1 base and J lost 6; bases outside the gene matches: 15. The CDR3 runs 19 residues. This TCR derives from a woman aged 55-69 years with acute or convalescent COVID-19. The sequenced sample consisted of peripheral blood. This chain joins TRBV4-3 and TRBJ2-2; the match to TRBD1 covers 9 bases. The CDR3 bases are TGCGCCAGCAGCCAAGTAGGGGTATCGGGACAGGGTGCGGCCGGGGAGCTGTTTTTT. This codes for CASSQVGVSGQGAAGELFF.